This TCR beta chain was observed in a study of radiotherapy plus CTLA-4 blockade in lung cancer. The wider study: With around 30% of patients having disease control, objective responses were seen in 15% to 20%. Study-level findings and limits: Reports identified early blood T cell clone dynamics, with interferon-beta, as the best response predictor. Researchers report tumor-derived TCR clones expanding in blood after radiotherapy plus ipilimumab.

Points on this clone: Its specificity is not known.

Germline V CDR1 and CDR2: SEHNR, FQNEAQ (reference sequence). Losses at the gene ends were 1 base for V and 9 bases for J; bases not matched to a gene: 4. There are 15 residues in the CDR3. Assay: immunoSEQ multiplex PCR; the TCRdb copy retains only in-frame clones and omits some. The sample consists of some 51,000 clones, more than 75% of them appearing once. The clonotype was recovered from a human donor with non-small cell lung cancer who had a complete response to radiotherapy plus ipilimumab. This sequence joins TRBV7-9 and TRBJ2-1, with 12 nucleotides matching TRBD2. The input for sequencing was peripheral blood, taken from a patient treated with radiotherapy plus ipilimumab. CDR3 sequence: CASSLGLAGVGEQFF. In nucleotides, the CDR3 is TGTGCCAGCAGCTTAGGACTAGCGGGAGTAGGTGAGCAGTTCTTC.